The present entry profiles one T cell receptor beta chain with its context. Antigen unknown. This entry is derived from a study of T cell responses to AZD1222 COVID-19 vaccine. Assay used: immunoSEQ multiplex PCR; TCRdb lists only in-frame clones, some missing. The sample holds roughly 150,000 clones; 80% to 95% are singletons and the top ten take roughly 2.2%. Deletions cut 5 bases from V and 8 bases from J, with 13 bases between. This CDR3 has 14 residues. The germline V gene encodes CDR1 LNHDA and CDR2 SQIVND (reference sequence). Study conclusions and caveats: The sample set comprised mostly white British donors with more females, and clonal diversity was possibly underestimated.

This chain connects TRBV19 to TRBJ1-6; D gene unclear. This specimen was peripheral blood, taken on day 0 of AZD1222 vaccination. The receptor comes from an adult in good health. The CDR3 loop is CASSATRSDSPLHF. The CDR3 DNA sequence: TGTGCCAGTAGTGCCACAAGAAGCGATTCACCCCTCCACTTT. Filled out from reference TRBV19 and TRBJ1-6, the complete variable domain reads DGGITQSPKYLFRKEGQNVTLSCEQNLNHDAMYWYRQDPGQGLRLIYYSQIVNDFQKGDIAEGYSVSREKKESFPLTVTSAQKNPTAFYLCASSATRSDSPLHFGNGTRLTVT.